Each of the 10 T cell receptor beta chains below was sequenced from the same sample in a study of blood T cell repertoires in COVID-19. Using immunoSEQ multiplex PCR, the repertoire was profiled, and TCRdb retains in-frame clones only, with some absent. The data show approximately 110,000 clones, around 88% seen once. The sequenced material came from peripheral blood. These receptors came from a woman aged 50 to 60 with active or convalescent COVID-19.

J is TRBJ1-2 and V is TRBV25-1; 7 bases match TRBD1. This CDR3 comprises 12 residues. V lost 8 bases to trimming and J lost 8 bases; unmatched junction nucleotides: 8. The V gene's germline CDR1 is MGHDK and CDR2 SYGVNS. This chain's CDR3 is CASRDRANGYTF. The CDR3 DNA sequence: TGTGCCAGCCGAGACAGGGCGAACGGCTACACCTTC.

The chain joins TRBV7-8 to TRBJ2-1, with D possibly matching TRBD1 (6 bases). Germline V gene sequence: CDR1 SGHVS, CDR2 FQNEAQ. Trimming took 4 bases from V and 7 from J, leaving 14 bases between them. The CDR3 totals 14 residues. CDR3 bases: TGTGCCAGCAGCTCAATATCAACAGGGAATGAGCAGTTCTTC. Amino acid sequence: CASSSISTGNEQFF.

The DNA of the CDR3 is TGTGCCAGCAGCCAATCCGGGACAGTCAATGAGCAGTTCTTC. Translating gives CASSQSGTVNEQFF. This chain joins TRBV7-9 and TRBJ2-1, with TRBD1 matching 7 bases. The germline gives CDR1 SEHNR, CDR2 FQNEAQ (reference sequence). J was trimmed by 6 bases and V by 5 bases; bases with no gene match: 7. The CDR3 runs 14 residues. The full variable domain, rest sourced from reference TRBV7-9 and TRBJ2-1, is DTGVSQNPRHKITKRGQNVTFRCDPISEHNRLYWYRQTLGQGPEFLTYFQNEAQLEKSRLLSDRFSAERPKGSFSTLEIQRTEQGDSAMYLCASSQSGTVNEQFFGPGTRLTVL.

The V gene is TRBV12-3 or TRBV12-4, the J gene TRBJ2-2, with D possibly TRBD2 on 5 matching bases. V was shortened by 6 bases and J by 3 bases, with 8 bases between the two germline ends. The CDR3 runs to 13 residues. In nucleotides, the CDR3 is TGTGCCAGCAGCTCAGCGGACACCGGGGAGCTGTTTTTT. Translation gives CASSSADTGELFF.

The chain employs TRBV4-2 and TRBJ2-5, with 8 bases lining up with TRBD1. The CDR3 covers 18 residues. Germline assignment: CDR1 LGHNA and CDR2 YNFKEQ. V dropped 4 bases and J dropped 5; count of bases not matched to a gene: 18. CDR3 nucleotide sequence: TGTGCCAGCAGCCCCGAAACGCCACGGGCAGGGGGCTGGGAGACCCAGTACTTC. Its translation is CASSPETPRAGGWETQYF.

This chain joins TRBV2 and TRBJ2-1; TRBD2 matches at 7 bases. Germline loops: CDR1 SNHLY, CDR2 FYNNEI. Unmatched junction bases numbered 7, after V lost 5 bases and J lost 9 bases. There are 13 residues in the CDR3. CDR3 in DNA: TGTGCCAGCAGTCAGGAGGGAGGGCCTGAGCAGTTCTTC. Amino acid sequence: CASSQEGGPEQFF. The full variable domain, rest sourced from reference TRBV2 and TRBJ2-1, is EPEVTQTPSHQVTQMGQEVILRCVPISNHLYFYWYRQILGQKVEFLVSFYNNEISEKSEIFDDQFSVERPDGSNFTLKIRSTKLEDSAMYFCASSQEGGPEQFFGPGTRLTVL.

This sequence joins TRBV5-4 and TRBJ2-3, with 8 bases lining up with TRBD2. Looked up from germline, CDR1 is SGHNT and CDR2 is YYREEE (reference sequence). J gave up 3 bases and V 4 bases, and 10 bases lay outside the gene matches. The CDR3 loop spans 16 amino acids. The CDR3 sequence is CASSIQPLAATDTQYF. As DNA, the CDR3 is TGTGCCAGCAGCATACAACCACTAGCGGCTACAGATACGCAGTATTTT.

In its sample, this clone was seen a few times. V and J are TRBV27 and TRBJ1-6; maybe TRBD1 (5 bases). Trimming pared 5 bases from V and 4 bases from J, leaving 15 bases between. The CDR3 runs to 16 residues. Germline assignment: CDR1 MNHEY and CDR2 SMNVEV (reference sequence). CDR3 in amino acids: CASSLGRARYNSPLHF. CDR3 sequence (DNA): TGTGCCAGCAGTCTAGGCAGGGCCAGATATAATTCACCCCTCCACTTT.

This clone was found a few times. The rearrangement links TRBV27 to TRBJ1-6, with no clear D. The CDR3 totals 17 residues. V lost 6 bases and J 3 bases, leaving 18 bases between the germline ends. CDR1 is MNHEY, CDR2 SMNVEV, per germline (reference sequence). The CDR3 nucleotides read TGTGCCAGCAGACCCTCTCCCGAACAGTTCTATAATTCACCCCTCCACTTT. Its protein is CASRPSPEQFYNSPLHF.

This clone came up a few times. The J gene is TRBJ1-1, the V gene TRBV27; D perhaps matches TRBD1 (5 bases). Trimming cost V 3 bases and J 0 bases, with 8 bases left between them. CDR3 length: 14 residues. CDR1 is MNHEY and CDR2 is SMNVEV in the germline V gene (reference sequence). The CDR3 DNA sequence: TGTGCCAGCAGTTTGACAGAAATGAACACTGAAGCTTTCTTT. This translates into CASSLTEMNTEAFF.